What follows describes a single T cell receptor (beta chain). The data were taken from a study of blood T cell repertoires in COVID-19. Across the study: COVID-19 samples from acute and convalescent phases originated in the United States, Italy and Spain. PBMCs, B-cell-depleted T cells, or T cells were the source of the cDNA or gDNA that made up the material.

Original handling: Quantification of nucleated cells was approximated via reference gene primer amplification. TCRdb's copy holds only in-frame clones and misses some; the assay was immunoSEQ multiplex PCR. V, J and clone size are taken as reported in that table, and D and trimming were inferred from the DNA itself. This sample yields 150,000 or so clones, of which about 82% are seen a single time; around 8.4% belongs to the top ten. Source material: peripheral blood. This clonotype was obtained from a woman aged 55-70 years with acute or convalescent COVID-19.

Written as DNA, the CDR3 is TGTGCCAGTAGTAAAGTTGGGACCGGGACAGGGTCGAGCGAGCAGTACTTC. Amino acids: CASSKVGTGTGSSEQYF. The chain joins TRBV19 to TRBJ2-7, with 9 bases matching TRBD1. J gave up 6 bases and V 4 bases, and 16 bases lay outside the gene matches. Germline V gene sequence: CDR1 LNHDA, CDR2 SQIVND (reference sequence). The CDR3 extends over 17 amino acids.